This passage covers 10 T cell receptor beta chains from one sample sequenced in a study of persistence of HIV-infected CD4 T cells. The immunoSEQ assay was version 4, run in survey mode. Repertoires were generated with immunoSEQ multiplex PCR, while TCRdb's copy carries only in-frame clones and drops some. Found here are about 43,000 clones, 89% of them singletons; the top ten hold 1%. Their antigen targets remain unknown. Nonspecific anti-CD3/anti-CD28 bead stimulation represents the broad CD4+ T cell repertoire. Responding CD4+ T cells were sorted by upregulation of both CD40 ligand and CD69. The sample here was CD4+ T cells sorted from PBMCs after roughly 20-hour stimulation, taken from a patient who received antiretroviral therapy. These receptors all come from an adult man with HIV who was CMV-seropositive.

V is TRBV19 and J is TRBJ1-5; D may be TRBD1 (6 bases). The CDR3 extends over 14 amino acids. Deletions cut 4 bases from V and 4 bases from J, with 11 bases between. Germline V gene sequence: CDR1 LNHDA, CDR2 SQIVND (reference sequence). CDR3 DNA sequence: TGTGCCAGTAGTAACAGGGAGGGGAATCAGCCCCAGCATTTT. Its translation: CASSNREGNQPQHF.

The J gene is TRBJ1-1, the V gene TRBV16; 7 bases line up with TRBD1. Germline V gene sequence: CDR1 KGHSY, CDR2 FQNENV. The V and J ends lost 8 bases and 5 bases, in that order; junction bases with no gene match: 8. CDR3 length: 13 amino acids. The CDR3 DNA is TGTGCCAGCGGACCGACAGGGAGGACTGAAGCTTTCTTT. Encoded protein: CASGPTGRTEAFF.

This clone was observed a few times. The rearrangement links TRBV18 to TRBJ2-1; D may be TRBD2 (5 bases). Germline CDR1 KGHSH, CDR2 LQKENI. CDR3 length equals 16 residues. V was clipped by 0 bases and J by 6 bases, with 15 bases between them. CDR3 coding DNA: TGTGCCAGCTCACCACCGACCGGGGTTTACGGCAATGAGCAGTTCTTC. Encoded protein: CASSPPTGVYGNEQFF.

The gene calls are TRBV7-8 and TRBJ1-2; D gene unclear. The CDR3 is made up of 13 amino acids. Trimming left V 5 bases short and J 8 bases short, with 15 bases between. The germline CDR1 and CDR2 sequences are SGHVS and FQNEAQ. The DNA for the CDR3 is TGTGCCAGCAGCCCCGGCCCCCAGTGGGGCTACACCTTC. This encodes CASSPGPQWGYTF.

V gene TRBV5-1 combines with J gene TRBJ2-7, with D perhaps matching TRBD1 (6 bases). The germline CDR1 and CDR2 sequences are SGHRS and YFSETQ. This CDR3 comprises 14 residues. V dropped 7 bases and J dropped 2 bases, with 16 bases sitting between them. The CDR3 DNA reads TGCGCCAGCCGTCCGGGGACAACCACCTACGAGCAGTACTTC. Protein sequence: CASRPGTTTYEQYF.

The chain joins TRBV4-2 to TRBJ1-1; perhaps TRBD1 as D (5 bases). Trimming took 7 bases from V and 0 from J, leaving 15 bases between them. The CDR3 contains 15 residues. Germline CDR1 is LGHNA and CDR2 is YNFKEQ. CDR3 protein: CASTPRGLLNTEAFF. CDR3 sequence (DNA): TGTGCCAGCACCCCCCGGGGACTACTGAACACTGAAGCTTTCTTT.

The chain recombines TRBV2 with TRBJ2-3; D possibly corresponds to TRBD2 (5 bases). Germline V gene lookup returns CDR1 SNHLY and CDR2 FYNNEI. Trimming removed 10 bases at V and 2 bases at J, with 13 bases between. The CDR3 extends over 13 amino acids. The CDR3 DNA sequence: TGTGCCACCGGTGCCCGGGACACAGATACGCAGTATTTT. This gives the protein CATGARDTDTQYF.

The rearrangement uses TRBV12-3 or TRBV12-4 and TRBJ1-2; D remains ambiguous. Deletions cut 3 bases from V and 4 bases from J, with 9 bases between. This CDR3 region has 13 residues. The CDR3 sequence: CASSFGGIYGYTF. CDR3 sequence (DNA): TGTGCCAGCAGTTTCGGAGGGATCTATGGCTACACCTTC.

The chain carries TRBV5-1 and TRBJ1-6; D remains ambiguous. The CDR3 is 15 residues long. V was pared by 5 bases and J by 0 bases, with 9 bases between. Germline V gives CDR1 SGHRS, CDR2 YFSETQ. CDR3 region: CASRPYVSYNSPLHF. CDR3 sequence (DNA): TGCGCCAGCAGGCCGTATGTCTCCTATAATTCACCCCTCCACTTT.

This clone was observed a handful of times. The chain uses TRBV5-1 and TRBJ1-1; 7 bases fit TRBD1. The CDR3 contains 14 residues. CDR1 is SGHRS, CDR2 YFSETQ, per germline. V lost 4 bases and J lost 0; bases outside the gene matches: 3. The CDR3 sequence is CASSPDRVNTEAFF. CDR3 in DNA: TGCGCCAGCAGCCCCGACAGGGTGAACACTGAAGCTTTCTTT.